The 4 T cell receptor beta chains below all came from one sample that was sequenced in a study of blood T cells in healthy people across ages. The second PCR ran roughly 6 to 11 cycles with a sample-barcoded 5' primer and J-beta primers. Each CDR3 protein is one row after TCRdb ran MiXCR on the 5' RACE reads. Here the sample spans 1,500,000 or so distinct CDR3 sequences, almost 60% being singletons. Sequencing input: blood. The receptor set was obtained from a man aged 18 to 35 in good health.

V and J are TRBV14 and TRBJ2-5; TRBD1 aligns across 8 bases. CDR3 length: 12 residues. Germline CDR1 SGHDN, CDR2 FVKESK. The V and J ends lost 7 bases and 11 bases, in that order; junction bases with no gene match: 9. Written as DNA, the CDR3 is TGTGCCAGCAACACAGGGGGTGGGGAGCAGTACTTC. It specifies CASNTGGGEQYF.

The chain carries TRBV28 and TRBJ2-1; D possibly uses TRBD1 or TRBD2 (7 bases each). In germline, CDR1 is MDHEN, CDR2 SYDVKM. The CDR3 spans 15 residues. The V end lost 4 bases, the J end lost 9 bases, and 19 bases lay between the germline ends. CDR3 coding DNA: TGTGCCAGCAGTTCGGTCAGGGGGGGGGACTTTGAGCAGTTCTTC. This sequence encodes CASSSVRGGDFEQFF.

This clonotype has a handful of counts. This sequence joins TRBV20-1 and TRBJ2-6; D is possibly TRBD2 (5 bases). CDR3 size: 14 residues. Germline V gene lookup returns CDR1 DFQATT and CDR2 SNEGSKA (reference sequence). V was trimmed by 1 base and J by 3 bases, leaving 7 bases between them. This CDR3 reads CSARAGIGANVLTF. For the CDR3, the DNA is TGCAGTGCTAGAGCGGGGATTGGGGCCAACGTCCTGACTTTC.

The chain has TRBV6-1 and TRBJ2-2; tentatively, D is TRBD1 (6 bases). CDR1 is MNHNS, CDR2 SASEGT, per germline. V was shortened by 1 base and J by 7 bases, with 10 bases between the two germline ends. The CDR3 covers 14 residues. The CDR3 loop is CASSEVGTRGELFF. The CDR3 DNA sequence: TGTGCCAGCAGTGAAGTAGGGACACGCGGGGAGCTGTTTTTT.